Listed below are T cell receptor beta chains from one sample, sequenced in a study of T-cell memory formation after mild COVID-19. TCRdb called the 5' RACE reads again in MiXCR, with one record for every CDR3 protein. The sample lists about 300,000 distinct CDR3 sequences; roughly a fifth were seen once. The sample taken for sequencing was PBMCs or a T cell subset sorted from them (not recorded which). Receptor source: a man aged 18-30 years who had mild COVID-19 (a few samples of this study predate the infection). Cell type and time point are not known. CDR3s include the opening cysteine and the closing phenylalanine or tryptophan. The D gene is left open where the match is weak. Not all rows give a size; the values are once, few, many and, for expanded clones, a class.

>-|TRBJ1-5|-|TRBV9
CASSVRADQPQHF
TGTGCCAGCAGCGTCAGGGCGGATCAGCCCCAGCATTTT
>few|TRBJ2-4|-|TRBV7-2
CASSHYLGIQYF
TGTGCCAGCAGCCACTACCTTGGCATTCAGTACTTC
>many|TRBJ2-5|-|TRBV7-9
CASSSPTGAETQYF
TGTGCCAGCAGCTCCCCCACGGGGGCCGAGACCCAGTACTTC
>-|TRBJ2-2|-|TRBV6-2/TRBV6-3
CASSSLQGSAHPNTGELFF
TGTGCCAGCAGTTCTCTACAGGGCTCGGCGCATCCGAACACCGGGGAGCTGTTTTTT
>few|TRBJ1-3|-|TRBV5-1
CASSAHEVNSGNTIYF
TGCGCCAGCAGCGCCCATGAAGTGAACTCTGGAAACACCATATATTTT
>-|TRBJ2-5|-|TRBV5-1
CASSYREVGQETQYF
TGCGCCAGCAGCTACAGGGAGGTGGGACAAGAGACCCAGTACTTC
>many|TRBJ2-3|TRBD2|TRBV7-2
CASSSRASGGRLTDTQYF
TGTGCCAGCAGCTCTCGGGCTAGCGGGGGCCGCCTCACAGATACGCAGTATTTT
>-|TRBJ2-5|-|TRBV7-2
CASSQGTIETQYF
TGTGCCAGCAGCCAAGGGACAATCGAGACCCAGTACTTC
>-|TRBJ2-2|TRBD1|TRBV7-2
CASRYRGTGELFF
TGTGCCAGCAGGTACAGGGGGACCGGGGAGCTGTTTTTT
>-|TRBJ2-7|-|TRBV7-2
CASSLDRTVGYEQYF
TGTGCCAGCAGCTTAGATCGCACAGTCGGCTACGAGCAGTACTTC
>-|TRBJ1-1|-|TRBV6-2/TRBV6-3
CASTGASRNTEAFF
TGTGCCAGCACGGGGGCTTCTCGGAACACTGAAGCTTTCTTT
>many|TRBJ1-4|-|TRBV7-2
CASSLSWINEKLFF
TGTGCCAGCAGCTTATCGTGGATTAATGAAAAACTGTTTTTT
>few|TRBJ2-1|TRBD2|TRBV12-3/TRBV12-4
CASSRSGGDYNEQFF
TGTGCCAGCAGTCGTAGCGGGGGAGACTACAATGAGCAGTTCTTC
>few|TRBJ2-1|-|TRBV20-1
CSASHSGRSYNEQFF
TGCAGTGCTAGCCACTCGGGTCGCTCCTACAATGAGCAGTTCTTC
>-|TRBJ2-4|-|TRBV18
CASSPTRGDKNIQYF
TGTGCCAGCTCACCGACCCGGGGAGACAAAAACATTCAGTACTTC
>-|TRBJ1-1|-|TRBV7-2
CASRGGLTNTEAFF
TGTGCCAGCAGAGGAGGCCTGACGAACACTGAAGCTTTCTTT
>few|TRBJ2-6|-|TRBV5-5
CASSKDSSGANVLTF
TGTGCCAGCAGCAAGGACAGCTCTGGGGCCAACGTCCTGACTTTC
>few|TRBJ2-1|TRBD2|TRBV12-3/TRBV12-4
CASSTDDGEGNF
TGTGCCAGCAGCACGGACGACGGGGAGGGGAACTTC
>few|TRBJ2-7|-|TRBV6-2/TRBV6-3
CASKAGLRSYEQYF
TGTGCCAGCAAGGCGGGGCTCCGCTCCTACGAGCAGTACTTC
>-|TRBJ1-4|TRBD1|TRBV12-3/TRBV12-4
CASSPSGWTGENEKLFF
TGTGCCAGCAGTCCCTCCGGGTGGACAGGGGAAAATGAAAAACTGTTTTTT
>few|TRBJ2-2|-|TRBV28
CAFGTPNTGELFF
TGTGCCTTCGGGACACCGAACACCGGGGAGCTGTTTTTT
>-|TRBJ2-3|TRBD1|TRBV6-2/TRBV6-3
CAQGGPCTDTQYF
TGTGCCCAAGGGGGCCCATGCACAGATACGCAGTATTTT
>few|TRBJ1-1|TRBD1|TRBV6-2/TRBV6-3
CAIQPGGWTEAFF
TGTGCCATCCAACCAGGGGGTTGGACTGAAGCTTTCTTT
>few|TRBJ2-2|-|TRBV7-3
CASSPDTYTGELFF
TGTGCCAGCAGTCCGGACACGTACACCGGGGAGCTGTTTTTT
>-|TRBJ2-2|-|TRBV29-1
CSVVRGTGELFF
TGCAGCGTTGTTAGAGGGACCGGGGAGCTGTTTTTT
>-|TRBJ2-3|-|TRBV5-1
CASSPESGDTQYF
TGCGCCAGCAGTCCTGAGTCCGGAGATACGCAGTATTTT
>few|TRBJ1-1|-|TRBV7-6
CASSPEMNTEAFF
TGTGCCAGCAGCCCCGAGATGAACACTGAAGCTTTCTTT
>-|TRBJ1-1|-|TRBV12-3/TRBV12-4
CASSYDNPFLLENTEAFF
TGTGCCAGCAGTTACGACAATCCATTTCTTCTGGAGAACACTGAAGCTTTCTTT
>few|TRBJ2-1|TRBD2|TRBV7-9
CASTPSGGTYNEQFF
TGTGCCAGCACCCCTAGCGGGGGTACCTACAATGAGCAGTTCTTC
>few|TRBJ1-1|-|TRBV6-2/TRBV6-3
CASIPSGHRSGTEAFF
TGTGCCAGCATTCCTTCGGGACACCGATCGGGCACTGAAGCTTTCTTT
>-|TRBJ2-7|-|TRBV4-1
CASSQGHRVEVYEQYF
TGCGCCAGCAGCCAGGGACATCGGGTTGAGGTCTACGAGCAGTACTTC
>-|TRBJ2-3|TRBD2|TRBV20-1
CSARLGLPADTQYF
TGCAGTGCTAGACTGGGACTACCGGCGGATACGCAGTATTTT
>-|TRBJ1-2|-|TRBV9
CASSVAGQNYGFTF
TGTGCCAGCAGCGTAGCAGGGCAGAACTATGGCTTCACCTTC
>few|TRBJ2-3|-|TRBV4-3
CASSPGSGYTDTQYF
TGCGCCAGCAGCCCTGGGTCGGGGTACACAGATACGCAGTATTTT
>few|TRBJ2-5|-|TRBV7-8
CASSSYFRVGETQYF
TGTGCCAGCAGCTCCTATTTCAGGGTAGGAGAGACCCAGTACTTC
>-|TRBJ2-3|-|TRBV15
CANSKVARGPGDTQYF
TGTGCCAACAGCAAGGTTGCCAGGGGTCCCGGCGATACGCAGTATTTT
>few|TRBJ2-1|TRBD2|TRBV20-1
CSARDPWRGGNEQFF
TGCAGTGCTAGAGATCCTTGGCGGGGGGGGAATGAGCAGTTCTTC
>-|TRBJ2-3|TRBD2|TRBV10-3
CAIRGLAGDTQYF
TGTGCCATCAGGGGACTAGCCGGAGATACGCAGTATTTT
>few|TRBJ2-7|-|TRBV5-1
CASSLEGEQYF
TGCGCCAGCAGCTTGGAGGGCGAGCAGTACTTC
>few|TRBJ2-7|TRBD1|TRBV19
CASSETTPPGQRFYEQYF
TGTGCCAGTAGCGAGACCACTCCGCCGGGACAGCGTTTCTACGAGCAGTACTTC
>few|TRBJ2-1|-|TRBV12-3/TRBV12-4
CASSADRYNEQFF
TGTGCCAGCAGTGCGGACAGATACAATGAGCAGTTCTTC
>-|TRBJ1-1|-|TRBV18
CASSTTRGTEAFF
TGTGCAAGCTCCACAACGAGGGGCACTGAAGCTTTCTTT
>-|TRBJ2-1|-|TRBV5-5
CASSFGDRFYNEQFF
TGTGCCAGCAGCTTCGGCGACAGATTCTACAATGAGCAGTTCTTC
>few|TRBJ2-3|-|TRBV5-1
CASSLAVGTDTQYF
TGCGCCAGCAGCTTGGCCGTTGGCACAGATACGCAGTATTTT
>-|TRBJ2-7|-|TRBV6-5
CASSGRVGEQYF
TGTGCCAGCAGCGGAAGGGTAGGCGAGCAGTACTTC
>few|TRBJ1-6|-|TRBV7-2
CASSLGLGLGSPLHF
TGTGCCAGCAGCCTAGGCTTGGGACTTGGGTCACCCCTCCACTTT
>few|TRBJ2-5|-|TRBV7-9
CASSYPQAPLQETQYF
TGTGCCAGCAGCTACCCACAGGCCCCTCTCCAAGAGACCCAGTACTTC
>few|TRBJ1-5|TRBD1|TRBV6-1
CASSIRDSPGPQHF
TGTGCCAGCAGTATCCGGGACAGTCCGGGGCCCCAGCATTTT
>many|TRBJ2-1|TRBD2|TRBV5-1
CASSPGEGLFYNEQFF
TGCGCCAGCAGTCCGGGGGAGGGATTGTTCTACAATGAGCAGTTCTTC
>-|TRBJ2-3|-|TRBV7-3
CASSLTLGRDTQYF
TGTGCCAGCAGCTTAACGCTGGGCAGGGATACGCAGTATTTT
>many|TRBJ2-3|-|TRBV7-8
CASSLAEADTQYF
TGTGCCAGCAGCTTAGCGGAAGCAGATACGCAGTATTTT
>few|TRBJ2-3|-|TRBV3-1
CASSQGRLGNTDTQYF
TGTGCCAGCAGCCAAGGAAGACTGGGGAACACAGATACGCAGTATTTT
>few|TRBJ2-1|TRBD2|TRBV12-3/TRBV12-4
CASSLGGLAGAEQFF
TGTGCCAGCAGTTTAGGGGGACTAGCGGGGGCCGAGCAGTTCTTC
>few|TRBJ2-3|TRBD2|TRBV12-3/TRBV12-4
CASSIGTSGGHTSDTQYF
TGTGCCAGCAGTATAGGGACTAGCGGGGGACATACTTCAGATACGCAGTATTTT
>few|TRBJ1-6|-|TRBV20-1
CTGWGGPNSPLHF
TGCACCGGTTGGGGGGGGCCGAATTCACCCCTCCACTTT
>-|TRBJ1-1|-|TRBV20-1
CSARAGGTEGLEAFF
TGCAGTGCTAGAGCTGGTGGGACGGAGGGTCTAGAAGCTTTCTTT
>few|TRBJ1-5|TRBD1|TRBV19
CASSIRDRGRQPQHF
TGTGCCAGTAGTATCCGGGACAGGGGGCGACAGCCCCAGCATTTT